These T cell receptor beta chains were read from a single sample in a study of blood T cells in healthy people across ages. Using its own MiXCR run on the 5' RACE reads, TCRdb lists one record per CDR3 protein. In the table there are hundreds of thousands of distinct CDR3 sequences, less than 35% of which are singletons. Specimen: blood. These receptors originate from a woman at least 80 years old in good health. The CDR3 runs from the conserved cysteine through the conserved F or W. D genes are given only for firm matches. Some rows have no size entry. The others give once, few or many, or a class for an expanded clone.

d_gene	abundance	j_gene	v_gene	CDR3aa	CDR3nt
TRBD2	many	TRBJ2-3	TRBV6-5	CASTPWGGDTQYF	TGTGCCAGCACCCCCTGGGGGGGAGATACGCAGTATTTT
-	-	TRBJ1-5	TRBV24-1	CATSDSGQGSSQPQHF	-
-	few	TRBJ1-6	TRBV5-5	CASSFRGTDNSPLHF	TGTGCCAGCAGCTTTAGAGGGACGGATAATTCACCCCTCCACTTT
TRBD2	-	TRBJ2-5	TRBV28	CASSEPPRGWEQYF	TGTGCCAGCAGTGAACCCCCGCGGGGGTGGGAGCAGTACTTC
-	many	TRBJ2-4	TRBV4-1	CASSQDPLRLAKNIQYF	TGCGCCAGCAGCCAAGATCCCCTGAGGCTAGCCAAAAACATTCAGTACTTC
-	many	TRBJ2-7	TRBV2	CASSGQAYEQYF	TGTGCCAGCAGTGGACAAGCCTACGAGCAGTACTTC
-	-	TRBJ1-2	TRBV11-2	CASSLDQGVPNYDYTF	TGTGCCAGCAGCTTAGATCAAGGGGTACCTAACTATGACTACACCTTC
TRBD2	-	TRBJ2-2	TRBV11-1	CASSFPRTGGGAGSGELFF	TGTGCCAGCAGCTTCCCCCGGACTGGCGGGGGGGCCGGATCCGGGGAGCTGTTTTTT
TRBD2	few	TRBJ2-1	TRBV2	CASRTSGGVNEQFF	TGTGCCAGCAGGACTAGCGGGGGGGTTAATGAGCAGTTCTTC
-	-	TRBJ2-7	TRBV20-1	CSARVVQNYEQYF	TGCAGTGCTAGAGTGGTACAAAACTACGAGCAGTACTTC
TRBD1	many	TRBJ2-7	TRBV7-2	CASSPDRGTSYEQYF	TGTGCCAGCAGCCCCGACAGGGGGACCTCCTACGAGCAGTACTTC
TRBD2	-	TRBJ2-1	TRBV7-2	CASSLKREAYNEQFF	TGTGCCAGCAGCTTGAAACGGGAGGCTTACAATGAGCAGTTCTTC
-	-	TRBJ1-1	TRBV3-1	CASSQVFLTGIKSTEAFF	TGTGCCAGCAGCCAAGTTTTCCTGACAGGAATCAAAAGCACTGAAGCTTTCTTT
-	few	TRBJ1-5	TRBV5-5	CASRPTSGTGQPRHF	TGTGCCAGCAGGCCCACCTCCGGGACCGGGCAGCCCCGGCATTTT
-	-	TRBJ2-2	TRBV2	CASSNRELFF	TGTGCCAGCAGTAACCGGGAGCTGTTTTTT
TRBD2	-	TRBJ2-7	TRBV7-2	CASSLEGSGRVGEQYF	TGTGCCAGCAGCTTAGAGGGAAGCGGGAGGGTTGGCGAGCAGTACTTC
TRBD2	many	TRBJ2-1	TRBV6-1	CASRPHSGGAGDEQFF	TGTGCCAGCAGGCCGCATAGCGGGGGGGCGGGGGATGAGCAGTTCTTC
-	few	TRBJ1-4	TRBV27	CASSLFPKRGEKLFF	TGTGCCAGCAGTTTATTCCCTAAACGGGGGGAAAAACTGTTTTTT
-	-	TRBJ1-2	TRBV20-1	CSAREGQGAFYGYTF	TGCAGTGCCAGAGAGGGGCAGGGAGCGTTCTATGGCTACACCTTC
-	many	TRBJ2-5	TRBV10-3	CAISESSGWETQYF	TGTGCCATCAGTGAGTCGAGCGGGTGGGAGACCCAGTACTTC
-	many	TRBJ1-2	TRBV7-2	CASSLFQGTGYGYTF	TGTGCCAGCAGCTTATTCCAGGGAACGGGCTATGGCTACACCTTC
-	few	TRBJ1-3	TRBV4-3	CASSQELGSGNTIYF	TGCGCCAGCAGCCAAGAGTTGGGTTCTGGAAACACCATATATTTT
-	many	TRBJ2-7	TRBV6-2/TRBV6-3	CASSYSRLYESYEQYF	TGTGCCAGCAGTTACTCGCGACTCTACGAGTCCTACGAGCAGTACTTC
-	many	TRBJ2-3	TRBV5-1	CASSLGGLAGTDTQYF	TGCGCCAGCAGCTTGGGCGGGCTAGCCGGCACAGATACGCAGTATTTT
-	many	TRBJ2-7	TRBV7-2	CASSLNSIGEQYF	TGTGCCAGCAGCTTAAACTCTATCGGCGAGCAGTACTTC
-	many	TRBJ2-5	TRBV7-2	CASSPGGIKETQYF	TGTGCCAGCAGCCCAGGGGGGATTAAAGAGACCCAGTACTTC
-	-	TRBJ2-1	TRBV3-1	CASSQDTRDRFF	TGTGCCAGCAGCCAAGATACCAGGGACCGGTTCTTC
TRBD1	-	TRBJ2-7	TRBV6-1	CASLQGMLGTASYEQYF	TGTGCCAGCCTACAGGGTATGCTCGGGACAGCTTCCTACGAGCAGTACTTC
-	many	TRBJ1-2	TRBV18	CASSPLGQGDGYTF	TGTGCCAGCTCACCATTGGGGCAGGGTGATGGCTACACCTTC
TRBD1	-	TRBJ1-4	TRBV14	CASSPNRGRSEKLFF	TGTGCCAGCAGCCCGAACAGGGGCAGGAGTGAAAAACTGTTTTTT
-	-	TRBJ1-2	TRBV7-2	CASSPTGLSGYTF	TGTGCCAGCAGCCCGACGGGTTTGTCCGGCTACACCTTC
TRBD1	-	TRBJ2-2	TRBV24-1	CATSDPGQGARTGELFF	TGTGCCACCAGTGATCCAGGACAGGGGGCGAGAACCGGGGAGCTGTTTTTT
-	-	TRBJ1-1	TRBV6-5	CASSYSIRGKNTEAFF	TGTGCCAGCAGTTACTCGATTCGAGGGAAGAACACTGAAGCTTTCTTT
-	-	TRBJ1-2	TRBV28	CASFFRGYTGANYGYTF	TGTGCCAGCTTCTTTAGGGGATACACCGGAGCTAACTATGGCTACACCTTC
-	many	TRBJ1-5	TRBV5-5	CASSLGHRAKSHQPQHF	TGTGCCAGCAGCTTGGGTCACAGGGCCAAAAGTCATCAGCCCCAGCATTTT
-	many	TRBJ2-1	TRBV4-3	CASSQTNYNEQFF	TGCGCCAGCAGCCAAACCAACTACAATGAGCAGTTCTTC
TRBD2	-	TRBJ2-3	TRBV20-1	CSASFSGGPTDTQYF	TGCAGTGCTTCCTTTAGCGGGGGGCCGACAGATACGCAGTATTTT
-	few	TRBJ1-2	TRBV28	CANSYSHLLTYGYTF	TGTGCCAACAGTTACAGCCATCTTCTGACCTATGGCTACACCTTC
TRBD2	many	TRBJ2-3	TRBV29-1	CSAKGLAGASTDTQYF	TGCAGCGCCAAGGGACTAGCGGGTGCTAGCACAGATACGCAGTATTTT
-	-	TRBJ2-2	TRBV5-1	CASSLAPVSNTGELFF	TGCGCCAGCAGCTTGGCTCCGGTTTCGAACACCGGGGAGCTGTTTTTT
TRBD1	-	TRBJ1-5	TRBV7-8	CASSWDRARQPQHF	TGTGCCAGCAGCTGGGACAGGGCACGTCAGCCCCAGCATTTT
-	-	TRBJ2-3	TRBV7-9	CASSFQETDTQYF	TGTGCCAGCAGCTTTCAAGAGACAGATACGCAGTATTTT
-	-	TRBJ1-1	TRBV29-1	CSVEWGQLNTEAFF	TGCAGCGTTGAATGGGGGCAGTTGAACACTGAAGCTTTCTTT
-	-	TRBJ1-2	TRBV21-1	CASSPLRETGTVNYGYTF	TGTGCCAGCAGCCCCCTAAGGGAAACAGGGACGGTAAACTATGGCTACACCTTC
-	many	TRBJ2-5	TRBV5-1	CASRSTETQYF	TGCGCCAGCAGGTCAACAGAGACCCAGTACTTC
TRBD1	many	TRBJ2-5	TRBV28	CASSQIRGRTQYF	TGTGCCAGCAGTCAGATAAGGGGGCGGACCCAGTACTTC
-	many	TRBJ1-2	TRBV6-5	CASKGVANYGYTF	TGTGCCAGCAAAGGAGTCGCCAACTATGGCTACACCTTC
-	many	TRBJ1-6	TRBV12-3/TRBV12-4	CASSRTAIIDSPLHF	TGTGCCAGCAGCAGGACAGCGATAATCGATTCACCCCTCCACTTT
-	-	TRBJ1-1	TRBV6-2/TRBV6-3	CASSITNTEAFF	TGTGCCAGCAGCATAACGAACACTGAAGCTTTCTTT
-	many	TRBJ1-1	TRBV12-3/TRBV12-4	CASSLAYSTEAFF	TGTGCCAGCAGTTTAGCGTATAGCACTGAAGCTTTCTTT
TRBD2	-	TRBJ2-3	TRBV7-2	CASSIRPSGGTDAQYF	TGTGCCAGCAGCATACGGCCTAGCGGTGGCACAGATGCGCAGTATTTT
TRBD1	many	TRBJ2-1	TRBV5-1	CASSSHRGNEQFF	TGCGCCAGCAGCTCCCACAGGGGCAATGAGCAGTTCTTC
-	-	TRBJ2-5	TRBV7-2	CASTKLLQETQYF	TGTGCCAGCACGAAATTATTACAAGAGACCCAGTACTTC
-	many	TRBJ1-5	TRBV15	CATSRAQGSNQPQHF	TGTGCCACCAGCAGAGCACAGGGTAGCAATCAGCCCCAGCATTTT
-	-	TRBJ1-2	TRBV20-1	CSARAPPPYGYTF	TGCAGTGCTAGGGCCCCGCCGCCCTATGGCTACACCTTC
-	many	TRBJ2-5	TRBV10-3	CAIPVGQANPQETQYF	TGTGCCATCCCCGTGGGGCAGGCCAATCCTCAAGAGACCCAGTACTTC
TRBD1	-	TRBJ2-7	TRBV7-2	CASSLSQDRPNF	TGTGCCAGCAGCCTCTCCCAGGACAGGCCTAACTTC
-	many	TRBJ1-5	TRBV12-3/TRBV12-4	CASSLNRNQPQHF	TGTGCCAGCAGTTTAAACAGGAATCAGCCCCAGCATTTT
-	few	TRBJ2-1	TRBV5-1	CASSLAPGASNEQFF	TGCGCCAGCAGCTTGGCCCCGGGGGCAAGCAATGAGCAGTTCTTC